This section outlines one TCR beta chain sequence together with its context. What it recognizes is unknown. This specimen comes from a study of cytomegalovirus exposure and HLA in healthy donors. Study-wide points: About 87% or about 30% of the time was how often most TCR beta V segments were productive, according to an earlier analysis. Across donors, sequencing depth was assumed by presence/absence analyses to be roughly uniform.

The PCR had 60 Vbeta and 13 Jbeta primers. The assay was immunoSEQ multiplex PCR, and TCRdb's table has in-frame clones only and misses some. The sample holds about 58,000 clones. The clonotype originates from a woman under 30 in good health and CMV-seronegative. The material sequenced was PBMCs.

The CDR3: CASSLGTPSYEQYF. The DNA of the CDR3 is TGCGCCAGCAGCTTGGGGACACCCTCCTACGAGCAGTACTTC. The gene calls are TRBV5-1 and TRBJ2-7; D is possibly TRBD1 (5 bases). This CDR3 comprises 14 residues. Germline V CDR1 and CDR2: SGHRS, YFSETQ. V was cut by 0 bases and J by 0 bases, with 7 bases left in between.